The clone carrying this TCR beta chain was seen a single time. This record belongs to a study of blood T cell repertoires in COVID-19. Study information: The study drew acute and convalescent COVID-19 samples from the United States, Italy and Spain. Nucleic acid was either cDNA or gDNA, and it came from T cells, B-cell-depleted T cells, or PBMCs.

Authors' analysis steps: From reference gene primer amplification, estimates of nucleated cell counts were derived. The table came from immunoSEQ multiplex PCR; TCRdb's copy has only in-frame clones and leaves some out. V, J and clone size are taken as reported in that table, and D and trimming were inferred from the DNA itself. The table lists about 180,000 clones, more than 70% of them singletons. J gave up 0 bases and V 5 bases, and 3 bases lay outside the gene matches. Germline assignment: CDR1 GTSNPN and CDR2 SVGIG (reference sequence). This CDR3 is built from 14 residues. The chain couples TRBV30 to TRBJ2-7; 11 bases align to TRBD2. The source is a man aged 18 to 35 with active or convalescent COVID-19. The sample was peripheral blood. The CDR3 reads CAWSGLAGSYEQYF. The CDR3 DNA reads TGTGCCTGGTCCGGACTAGCGGGCTCCTACGAGCAGTACTTC.